A single sample is the source of the 12 T cell receptor beta chains below, sequenced in a study. Profiled with immunoSEQ multiplex PCR; TCRdb holds only in-frame clones, not every one. Here the sample spans 55,000 to 70,000 clones, 93% being singletons. Sequencing was performed on PBMCs. These receptors all come from a man in his forties or fifties with rheumatoid arthritis.

This sequence joins TRBV5-1 and TRBJ2-2; 11 bases align to TRBD2. CDR1 is SGHRS, CDR2 YFSETQ, per germline. This CDR3 is 17 amino acids long. The V and J ends lost 0 bases and 4 bases, in that order; junction bases with no gene match: 5. CDR3 DNA sequence: TGCGCCAGCAGCTTGGTAGCGGGGGGGCCCAGCACCGGGGAGCTGTTTTTT. It yields the protein CASSLVAGGPSTGELFF.

The rearrangement links TRBV19 to TRBJ1-1; a possible D gene is TRBD1 (6 bases). In germline, CDR1 is LNHDA, CDR2 SQIVND (reference sequence). The CDR3 totals 16 residues. V lost 6 bases and J 5 bases, leaving 22 bases between the germline ends. The CDR3 sequence is CASRDSVERVGTEAFF. The DNA of the CDR3 is TGTGCCAGTAGGGACAGTGTGGAAAGGGTGGGGACTGAAGCTTTCTTT. Based on the CDR3 plus reference TRBV19 and TRBJ1-1, the full variable domain is DGGITQSPKYLFRKEGQNVTLSCEQNLNHDAMYWYRQDPGQGLRLIYYSQIVNDFQKGDIAEGYSVSREKKESFPLTVTSAQKNPTAFYLCASRDSVERVGTEAFFGQGTRLTVV.

V gene TRBV30 combines with J gene TRBJ1-1; 8 bases are a match to TRBD1. In germline, CDR1 is GTSNPN, CDR2 SVGIG (reference sequence). V lost 6 bases to trimming and J lost 4 bases; unmatched junction nucleotides: 7. The CDR3 spans 13 residues. The CDR3 sequence: CACLQGVGTEAFF. The CDR3 nucleotides read TGTGCCTGTTTACAGGGGGTTGGCACTGAAGCTTTCTTT.

The chain combines TRBV25-1 with TRBJ2-7; TRBD1 matches at 8 bases. The CDR3 covers 17 residues. With V trimmed by 7 bases and J by 0 bases, 14 bases remained unmatched. The V gene's germline CDR1 is MGHDK and CDR2 SYGVNS. This chain's CDR3 is CASMGRRQGSFSYEQYF. CDR3 DNA: TGTGCCAGCATGGGAAGGAGACAGGGGTCCTTCTCCTACGAGCAGTACTTC.

The chain recombines TRBV5-1 with TRBJ2-7; no firm D call. The CDR3 has 12 residues. The V end was cut by 4 bases, the J end by 4 bases, with 9 bases between. Germline CDR1 reads SGHRS; CDR2 reads YFSETQ. The CDR3 coding sequence is TGCGCCAGCAGCGTGGACGGGTACGAGCAGTACTTC. Translating it yields CASSVDGYEQYF. Filled out from reference TRBV5-1 and TRBJ2-7, the complete variable domain reads KAGVTQTPRYLIKTRGQQVTLSCSPISGHRSVSWYQQTPGQGLQFLFEYFSETQRNKGNFPGRFSGRQFSNSRSEMNVSTLELGDSALYLCASSVDGYEQYFGPGTRLTVT.

The J gene is TRBJ1-2, the V gene TRBV5-4; TRBD1 matches at 7 bases. V was clipped by 1 base and J by 1 base; unmatched bases: 4. The CDR3 has 15 residues. Germline-derived CDR1 and CDR2 are SGHNT and YYREEE (reference sequence). The CDR3 DNA follows: TGTGCCAGCAGCTTGACAGGGGAGGATAACTATGGCTACACCTTC. Protein: CASSLTGEDNYGYTF. The whole variable domain, remainder taken from reference TRBV5-4 and TRBJ1-2, is ETGVTQSPTHLIKTRGQQVTLRCSSQSGHNTVSWYQQALGQGPQFIFQYYREEENGRGNFPPRFSGLQFPNYSSELNVNALELDDSALYLCASSLTGEDNYGYTFGSGTRLTVV.

V gene TRBV7-2 combines with J gene TRBJ2-1; 11 bases match TRBD2. Germline V lookup: CDR1 SGHTA, CDR2 FQGNSA. There are 16 residues in the CDR3. The J segment lost 6 bases and the V segment lost 2 bases, leaving 6 bases of the junction unmatched. CDR3 sequence: CASSLPLAGGFNEQFF. CDR3 nucleotides: TGTGCCAGCAGCTTACCCTTAGCGGGAGGGTTCAATGAGCAGTTCTTC.

This chain joins TRBV19 and TRBJ1-1; D might be TRBD1 (5 bases). Germline V gene lookup returns CDR1 LNHDA and CDR2 SQIVND (reference sequence). The length of the CDR3 is 13 residues. V gave up 6 bases and J gave up 2 bases, with 10 bases separating them. CDR3 loop: CASSFDRNTEAFF. The CDR3 nucleotides are TGTGCCAGTAGCTTCGACAGAAACACTGAAGCTTTCTTT.

The chain has TRBV4-3 and TRBJ1-6; D not resolved. The length of the CDR3 is 15 residues. In germline, CDR1 is LGHNA, CDR2 YSLEER. V lost 1 base to trimming and J lost 6 bases, with 10 bases between them. The CDR3 here is CASSQGSGRNSPLHF. The CDR3 DNA sequence: TGCGCCAGCAGCCAAGGGTCGGGTCGTAATTCACCCCTCCACTTT.

The chain is built from TRBV7-8 and TRBJ2-1; perhaps TRBD2 as D (6 bases). V was cut by 1 base and J by 6 bases, with 13 bases left in between. This CDR3 comprises 15 residues. Looked up from germline, CDR1 is SGHVS and CDR2 is FQNEAQ. DNA for the CDR3: TGTGCCAGCAGCTTAGAGACCCGGCGGGGCAATGAGCAGTTCTTC. This gives the protein CASSLETRRGNEQFF.

The table lists this clone with a count of one. This sequence joins TRBV5-6 and TRBJ1-2; 9 nucleotides line up with TRBD1. From germline, CDR1 is SGHDT and CDR2 YYEEEE. The CDR3 consists of 16 residues. V gave up 2 bases and J gave up 6 bases; unmatched junction bases: 11. The CDR3 nucleotides read TGTGCCAGCAGCTTACAGGGACAGGGAAGGGTAGATGGCTACACCTTC. Amino acids: CASSLQGQGRVDGYTF.

This clone was observed a few times. This rearrangement joins TRBV28 to TRBJ1-3; no definite D call. V was cut by 4 bases and J by 0 bases, with 13 bases left in between. CDR3 size: 16 residues. CDR1 and CDR2 from the germline V gene are MDHEN and SYDVKM. CDR3 loop: CASSSYVWSSGNTIYF. The CDR3 bases are TGTGCCAGCAGTTCCTACGTGTGGAGCTCTGGAAACACCATATATTTT.